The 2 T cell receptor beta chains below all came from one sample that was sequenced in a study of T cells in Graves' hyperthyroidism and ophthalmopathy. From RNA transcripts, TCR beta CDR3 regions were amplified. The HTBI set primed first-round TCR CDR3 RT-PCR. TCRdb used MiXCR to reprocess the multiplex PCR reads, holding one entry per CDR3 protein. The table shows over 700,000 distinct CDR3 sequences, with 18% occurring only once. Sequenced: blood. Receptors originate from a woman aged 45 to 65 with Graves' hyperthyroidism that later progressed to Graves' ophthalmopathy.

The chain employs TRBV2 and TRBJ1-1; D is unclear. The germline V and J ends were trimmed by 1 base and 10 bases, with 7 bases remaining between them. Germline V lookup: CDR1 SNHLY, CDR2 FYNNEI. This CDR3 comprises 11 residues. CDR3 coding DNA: TGTGCCAGCAGTGAAGAGGCTGGAGCTTTCTTT. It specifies CASSEEAGAFF.

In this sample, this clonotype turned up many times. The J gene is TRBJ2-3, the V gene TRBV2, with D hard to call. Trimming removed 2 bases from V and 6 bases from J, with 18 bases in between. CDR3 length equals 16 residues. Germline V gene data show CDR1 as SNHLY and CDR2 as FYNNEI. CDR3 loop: CASSESSALLSDTQYF. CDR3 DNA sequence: TGTGCCAGCAGTGAATCCTCGGCTCTGCTCTCGGATACGCAGTATTTT.